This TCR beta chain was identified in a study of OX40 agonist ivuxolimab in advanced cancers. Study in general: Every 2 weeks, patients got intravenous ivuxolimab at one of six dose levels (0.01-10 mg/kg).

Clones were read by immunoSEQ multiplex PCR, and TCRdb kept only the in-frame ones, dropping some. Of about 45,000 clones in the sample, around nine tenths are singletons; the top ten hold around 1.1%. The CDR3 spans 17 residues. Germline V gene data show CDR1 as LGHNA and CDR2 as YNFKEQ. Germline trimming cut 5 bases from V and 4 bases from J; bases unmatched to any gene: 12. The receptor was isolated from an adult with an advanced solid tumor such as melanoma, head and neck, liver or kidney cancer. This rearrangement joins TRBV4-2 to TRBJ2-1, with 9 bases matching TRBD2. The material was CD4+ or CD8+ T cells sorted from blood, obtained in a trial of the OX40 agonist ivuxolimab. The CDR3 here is CASSDQRGETGYNEQFF. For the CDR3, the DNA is TGTGCCAGCAGCGATCAGCGGGGGGAGACGGGATACAATGAGCAGTTCTTC.